The clone carrying this TCR beta chain has just a few counts. This entry belongs to a study of blood T cell repertoires in COVID-19. About the study: From T cells, B-cell-depleted T cells, or PBMCs came the material, which was cDNA or gDNA.

The protocol was immunoSEQ multiplex PCR, while the TCRdb copy is restricted to in-frame clones and leaves out a portion. The data contain 200,000 to 250,000 clones, approximately 81% of them singletons. Germline V lookup: CDR1 LGHDT, CDR2 YNNKEL (reference sequence). V shed 0 bases, J shed 0 bases, and the junction held 2 bases outside the gene matches. The CDR3 runs to 17 residues. This chain links TRBV3-1 (or the pseudogene TRBV3-2) with TRBJ2-5; 12 nucleotides agree with TRBD2. Material: peripheral blood. The receptor was isolated from a man aged 50 or older who had recovered from COVID-19. The CDR3 sequence: CASSQEGTSGHQETQYF. The DNA for the CDR3 is TGTGCCAGCAGCCAAGAAGGGACTAGCGGGCACCAAGAGACCCAGTACTTC.